The entry that follows covers one T cell receptor beta chain sequence. This sample was taken from a study of radiotherapy plus CTLA-4 blockade in lung cancer. V was shortened by 4 bases and J by 7 bases, with 16 bases between the two germline ends. Per the germline V gene, CDR1 is MNHEY and CDR2 is SMNVEV (reference sequence). The CDR3 has 15 amino acids. Profiled with immunoSEQ multiplex PCR; TCRdb holds only in-frame clones, not every one. Among tens of thousands of clones listed, roughly 80% were seen once. This sequence was found in a human donor with non-small cell lung cancer who had a complete response to radiotherapy plus ipilimumab. The sequencing used peripheral blood, collected from a patient treated with radiotherapy plus ipilimumab. The gene calls are TRBV27 and TRBJ2-2; tentative D call: TRBD1 (6 bases). The CDR3 coding sequence is TGTGCCAGCAGTTCCGGGACAAGACTGAGCGGGGAGCTGTTTTTT. This translates into CASSSGTRLSGELFF.